The rows below give T cell receptor beta chains drawn from one sample of a study of T-cell reconstitution after alpha-beta-depleted transplantation in children. TCRdb called the PCR reads again in MiXCR, with one record for every CDR3 protein. The sample has about 980,000 distinct CDR3 sequences, about 29% seen once. The sequencing here drew on PBMCs, mostly from graft donor cells, taken 360 days after TCRalphabeta/CD19-depleted stem cell transplant. All receptors derive from a boy younger than two who had a stem cell transplant for SCID, so the T cells may come from the graft donor. The CDR3 runs from the conserved cysteine through the conserved F or W. D genes are given only for firm matches. Clone size, where shown, is once, few, many, or a class for clones that have expanded.

TRBJ2-3	TRBV5-1	NA	NA	CASSWGGATTDTQYF	TGCGCCAGCAGTTGGGGAGGAGCGACCACAGATACGCAGTATTTT
TRBJ2-5	TRBV12-3/TRBV12-4	NA	few	CASSRAPGQETQYF	TGTGCCAGCAGTCGCGCCCCCGGCCAAGAGACCCAGTACTTC
TRBJ2-1	TRBV12-3/TRBV12-4	NA	NA	CASSLAPGHEQFF	TGTGCCAGCAGCTTAGCGCCCGGGCATGAGCAGTTCTTC
TRBJ2-5	TRBV7-9	NA	NA	CASSYGPLTSDQYF	TGTGCCAGCAGCTATGGGCCTTTAACATCGGACCAGTACTTC
TRBJ1-2	TRBV7-8	NA	few	CASSSLRAGFLNGYTF	TGTGCCAGCAGCTCCCTTAGGGCGGGATTCCTAAATGGCTACACCTTC
TRBJ2-7	TRBV20-1	TRBD2	NA	CSASGSGAPPFLSYEQYF	TGCAGTGCTAGTGGTAGCGGGGCCCCGCCCTTTCTCTCCTACGAGCAGTACTTC
TRBJ2-7	TRBV5-1	TRBD1	few	CASTRTGGNNEQYF	TGCGCCAGCACCAGGACAGGAGGTAACAACGAGCAGTACTTC
TRBJ1-3	TRBV12-3/TRBV12-4	NA	once	CASSLLLASGNTIYF	TGTGCCAGCAGTCTGCTTCTGGCCTCTGGAAACACCATATATTTT
TRBJ2-1	TRBV9	NA	few	CASSVEAGVASYNEQFF	TGTGCCAGCAGCGTAGAGGCCGGGGTCGCATCCTACAATGAGCAGTTCTTC
TRBJ1-4	TRBV12-3/TRBV12-4	NA	few	CASSLGLGGRHPRKLFF	TGTGCCAGCAGTTTAGGCCTCGGGGGGCGACACCCCAGAAAACTGTTTTTT
TRBJ2-1	TRBV6-5	NA	NA	CASSYSPSRYNEQFF	TGTGCCAGCAGTTACTCGCCTAGCAGGTACAATGAGCAGTTCTTC
TRBJ2-2	TRBV12-3/TRBV12-4	NA	NA	CASSYQGSPNIGELFF	TGTGCCAGCAGTTACCAGGGATCCCCGAACATTGGGGAGCTGTTTTTT
TRBJ2-7	TRBV6-5	NA	NA	CASSYGLSNEQYF	TGTGCCAGCAGTTACGGACTCTCCAACGAGCAGTACTTC
TRBJ2-1	TRBV4-1	NA	few	CASSLGRGRVNEQFF	TGCGCCAGCAGCTTGGGGAGGGGGCGGGTCAATGAGCAGTTCTTC
TRBJ1-5	TRBV6-1	TRBD1	NA	CASIPGTGVNQPQHF	TGTGCCAGCATCCCCGGGACAGGGGTCAATCAGCCCCAGCATTTT
TRBJ1-2	TRBV27	TRBD1	NA	CASSSGTAPNYGYTF	TGTGCCAGCAGTTCCGGGACAGCGCCTAACTATGGCTACACCTTC
TRBJ2-1	TRBV30	NA	NA	CACDAGFGNEQFF	TGTGCCTGTGACGCAGGGTTCGGCAATGAGCAGTTCTTC
TRBJ2-3	TRBV6-5	TRBD2	NA	CASSYGPGGTSTDTQYF	TGTGCCAGCAGTTACGGTCCCGGGGGGACTAGCACAGATACGCAGTATTTT
TRBJ2-7	TRBV5-1	NA	NA	CASSLLFRNDEQYF	TGCGCCAGCAGCTTACTTTTTAGAAACGACGAGCAGTACTTC
TRBJ2-3	TRBV5-1	TRBD2	NA	CASSLGLRGDGTDTQYF	TGCGCCAGCAGCTTGGGTCTTCGGGGGGATGGCACAGATACGCAGTATTTT
TRBJ2-6	TRBV7-6	NA	once	CASSLSLPGANVLTF	TGTGCCAGCAGCCTTAGTTTACCTGGGGCCAACGTCCTGACTTTC
TRBJ2-5	TRBV21-1	NA	few	CASSGEPEETQYF	TGTGCCAGCAGTGGGGAACCAGAGGAGACCCAGTACTTC
TRBJ2-5	TRBV3-1	TRBD2	NA	CASSLGRRLAGTETQYF	TGTGCCAGCAGCCTAGGACGCCGACTAGCGGGGACGGAGACCCAGTACTTC
TRBJ2-7	TRBV19	TRBD1	few	CASSRGWTYEQYF	TGTGCCAGTAGCAGGGGGTGGACCTACGAGCAGTACTTC
TRBJ2-2	TRBV7-2	NA	NA	CASSLRAEATGELFF	TGTGCCAGCAGCCTCCGGGCCGAAGCGACCGGGGAGCTGTTTTTT
TRBJ1-5	TRBV18	NA	few	CASSPAGNSNQPQHF	TGTGCCAGCTCACCCGCGGGGAATAGCAATCAGCCCCAGCATTTT
TRBJ2-1	TRBV4-2	TRBD2	NA	CASSQEGSGGAIEQFF	TGTGCCAGCAGCCAAGAAGGTAGCGGGGGGGCCATTGAGCAGTTCTTC
TRBJ2-7	TRBV6-5	TRBD1	NA	CASSYGGTGFYEQYF	TGTGCCAGCAGTTACGGGGGGACAGGCTTTTACGAGCAGTACTTC
TRBJ2-1	TRBV6-2/TRBV6-3	NA	NA	CASSYSIDAPLYNEQFF	TGTGCCAGCAGTTACTCAATAGACGCACCGCTATACAATGAGCAGTTCTTC
TRBJ2-7	TRBV27	NA	NA	CASSLDGGASYEQYF	TGTGCCAGCAGTTTAGACGGCGGGGCCTCCTACGAGCAGTACTTC
TRBJ2-1	TRBV6-1	NA	NA	CASSGWAPYNEQFF	TGTGCCAGCAGTGGGTGGGCCCCCTACAATGAGCAGTTCTTC
TRBJ2-1	TRBV7-2	TRBD1	few	CASSGDGTGYNEQFF	TGTGCCAGCAGCGGAGACGGGACAGGTTACAATGAGCAGTTCTTC
TRBJ2-5	TRBV2	NA	few	CASRADRGAQETQYF	TGTGCCAGCAGGGCGGACCGAGGGGCCCAAGAGACCCAGTACTTC